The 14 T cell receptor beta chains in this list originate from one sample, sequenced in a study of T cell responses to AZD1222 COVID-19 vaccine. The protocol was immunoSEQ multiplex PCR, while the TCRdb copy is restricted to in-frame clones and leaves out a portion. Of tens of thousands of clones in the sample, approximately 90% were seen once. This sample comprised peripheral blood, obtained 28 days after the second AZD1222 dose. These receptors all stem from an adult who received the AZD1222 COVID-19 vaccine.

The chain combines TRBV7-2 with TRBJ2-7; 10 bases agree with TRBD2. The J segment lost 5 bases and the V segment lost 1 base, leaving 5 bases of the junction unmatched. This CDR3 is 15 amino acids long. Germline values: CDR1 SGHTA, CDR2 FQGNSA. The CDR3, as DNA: TGTGCCAGCAGCTTAGTCCCCCTAGCGGGAGACGAGCAGTACTTC. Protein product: CASSLVPLAGDEQYF.

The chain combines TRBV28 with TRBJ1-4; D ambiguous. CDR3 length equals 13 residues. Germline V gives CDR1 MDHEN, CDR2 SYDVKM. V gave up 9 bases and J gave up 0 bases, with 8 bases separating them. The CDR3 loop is CASNPATNEKLFF. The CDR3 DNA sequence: TGTGCCAGTAATCCTGCAACTAATGAAAAACTGTTTTTT.

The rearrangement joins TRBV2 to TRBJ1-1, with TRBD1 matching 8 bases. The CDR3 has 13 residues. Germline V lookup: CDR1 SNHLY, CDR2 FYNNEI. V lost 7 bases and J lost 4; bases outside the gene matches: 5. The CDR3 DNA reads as TGTGCCAGCACGACAGGGGAAGTCACTGAAGCTTTCTTT. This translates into CASTTGEVTEAFF.

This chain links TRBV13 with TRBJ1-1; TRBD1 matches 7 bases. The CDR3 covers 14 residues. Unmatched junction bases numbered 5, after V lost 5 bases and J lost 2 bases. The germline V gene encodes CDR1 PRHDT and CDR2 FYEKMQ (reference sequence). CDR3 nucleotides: TGTGCCAGCAGCGCCCGGACAGGCAACACTGAAGCTTTCTTT. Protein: CASSARTGNTEAFF.

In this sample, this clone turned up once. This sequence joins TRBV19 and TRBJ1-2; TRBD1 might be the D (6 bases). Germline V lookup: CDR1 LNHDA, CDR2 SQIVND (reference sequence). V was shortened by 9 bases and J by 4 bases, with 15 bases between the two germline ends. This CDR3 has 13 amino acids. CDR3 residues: CASRPDSLYGYTF. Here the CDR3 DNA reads TGTGCCAGCCGTCCGGACAGCCTCTATGGCTACACCTTC.

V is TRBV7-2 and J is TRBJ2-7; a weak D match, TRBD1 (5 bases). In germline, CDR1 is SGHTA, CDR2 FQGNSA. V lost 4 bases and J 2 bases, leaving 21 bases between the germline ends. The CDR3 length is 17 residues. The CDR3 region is CASSSRLGQRPPYEQYF. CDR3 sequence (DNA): TGTGCCAGCAGCTCCAGGCTCGGACAAAGGCCCCCCTACGAGCAGTACTTC.

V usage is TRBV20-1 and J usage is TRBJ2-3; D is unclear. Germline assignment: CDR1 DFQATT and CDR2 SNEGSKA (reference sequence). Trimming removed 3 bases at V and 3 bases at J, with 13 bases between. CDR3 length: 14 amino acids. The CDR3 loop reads CSASASLTTDTQYF. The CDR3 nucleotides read TGCAGTGCTAGTGCCAGTTTGACTACAGATACGCAGTATTTT.

The CDR3 nucleotides read TGTGCCAGCAGCCCGAGACTAGCGGGGACGAACACCGGGGAGCTGTTTTTT. Translating gives CASSPRLAGTNTGELFF. This chain joins TRBV5-4 and TRBJ2-2; 11 nucleotides align to TRBD2. This CDR3 is 17 amino acids long. The V gene's germline CDR1 is SGHNT and CDR2 YYREEE (reference sequence). Trimming cost V 4 bases and J 0 bases; bases outside gene matches: 5.

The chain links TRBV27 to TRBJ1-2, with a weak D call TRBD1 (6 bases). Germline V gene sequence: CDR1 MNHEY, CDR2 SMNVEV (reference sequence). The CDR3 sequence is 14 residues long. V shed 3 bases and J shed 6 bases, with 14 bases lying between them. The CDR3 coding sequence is TGTGCCAGCAGTTTGTTAGGCAGGGGAGATGGCTACACCTTC. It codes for CASSLLGRGDGYTF.

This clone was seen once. CDR3 protein: CASSPSRTGLGSGANVLTF. CDR3 in DNA: TGTGCCAGTAGCCCATCTAGGACCGGGCTTGGGTCTGGGGCCAACGTCCTGACTTTC. The chain combines TRBV19 with TRBJ2-6; D ambiguous. The V gene lost 6 bases and the J gene lost 1 base, with 22 bases spanning the gap. Germline CDR1 and CDR2: LNHDA and SQIVND (reference sequence). This CDR3 has 19 residues. The full variable domain, rest sourced from reference TRBV19 and TRBJ2-6, is DGGITQSPKYLFRKEGQNVTLSCEQNLNHDAMYWYRQDPGQGLRLIYYSQIVNDFQKGDIAEGYSVSREKKESFPLTVTSAQKNPTAFYLCASSPSRTGLGSGANVLTFGAGSRLTVL.

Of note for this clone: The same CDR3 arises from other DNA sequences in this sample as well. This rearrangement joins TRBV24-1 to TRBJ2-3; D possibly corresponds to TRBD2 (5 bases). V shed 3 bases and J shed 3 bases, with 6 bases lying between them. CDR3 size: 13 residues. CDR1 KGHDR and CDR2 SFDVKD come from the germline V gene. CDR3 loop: CATSDPGTDTQYF. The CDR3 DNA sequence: TGTGCCACCAGTGATCCGGGGACAGATACGCAGTATTTT.

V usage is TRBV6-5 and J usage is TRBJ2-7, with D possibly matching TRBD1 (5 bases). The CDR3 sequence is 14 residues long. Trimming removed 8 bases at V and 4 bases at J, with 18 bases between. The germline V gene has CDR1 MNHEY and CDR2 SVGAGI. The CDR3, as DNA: TGTGCCAGCTGGGGCTGGCCGCTGAATTACGAGCAGTACTTC. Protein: CASWGWPLNYEQYF.

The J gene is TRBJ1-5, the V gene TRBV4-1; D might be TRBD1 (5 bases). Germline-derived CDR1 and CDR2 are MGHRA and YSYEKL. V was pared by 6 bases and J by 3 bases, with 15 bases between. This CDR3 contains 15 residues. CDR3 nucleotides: TGCGCCAGCAGAAATACAAGGGGCGCCAATCAGCCCCAGCATTTT. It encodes CASRNTRGANQPQHF.

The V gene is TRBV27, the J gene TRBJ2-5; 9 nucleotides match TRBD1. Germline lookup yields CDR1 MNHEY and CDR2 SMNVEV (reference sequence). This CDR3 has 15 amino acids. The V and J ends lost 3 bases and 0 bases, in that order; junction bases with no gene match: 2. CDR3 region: CASSFGTGYQETQYF. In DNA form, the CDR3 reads TGTGCCAGCAGTTTCGGGACAGGGTACCAAGAGACCCAGTACTTC.